This T cell receptor (beta chain) is drawn from a study of T-cell reconstitution after alpha-beta-depleted transplantation in children. Unique molecular identifiers tagged the TCRbeta library. TCRdb ran MiXCR on the PCR reads and lists one entry per CDR3 protein. The sample lists some 350,000 distinct CDR3 sequences; around 16% were seen once. The CDR3 consists of 15 residues. The germline V gene has CDR1 MDHEN and CDR2 SYDVKM. Trimming removed 3 bases from V and 6 bases from J, with 16 bases in between. The study, taken as a whole, reports: Approximately two months post-transplant, alpha-beta T cells reportedly originated from several hundred expanded graft clones. Diversity of TCRbeta at day 60 was high in some patients, arising from surviving recipient T cells and thymic progenitors. Newly produced T cells mostly provided counts and TCRbeta diversity after one year, as hyperexpanded clones declined.

This clonotype appeared a few times. Its antigen is undetermined. Sequenced here: PBMCs, mostly from graft donor cells, sampled 360 days after TCRalphabeta/CD19-depleted stem cell transplant. The chain is built from TRBV28 and TRBJ2-3, with a tentative D call TRBD1 (6 bases). This TCR came from a male patient aged 2 to 10 who had a stem cell transplant for acute lymphoblastic leukemia, so the T cells may come from the graft donor. CDR3: CASSFNLGARDTQYF. The CDR3 coding sequence is TGTGCCAGCAGTTTCAATCTGGGGGCAAGGGATACGCAGTATTTT.